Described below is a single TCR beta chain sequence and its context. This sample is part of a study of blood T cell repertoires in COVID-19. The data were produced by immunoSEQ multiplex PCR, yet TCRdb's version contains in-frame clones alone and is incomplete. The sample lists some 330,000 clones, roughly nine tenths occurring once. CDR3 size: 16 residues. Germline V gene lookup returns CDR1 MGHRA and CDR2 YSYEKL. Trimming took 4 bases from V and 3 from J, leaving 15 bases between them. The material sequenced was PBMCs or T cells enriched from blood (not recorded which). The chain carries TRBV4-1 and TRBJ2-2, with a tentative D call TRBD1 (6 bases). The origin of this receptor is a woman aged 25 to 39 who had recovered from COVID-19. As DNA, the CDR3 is TGCGCCAGCAGCCCGTCACAGGGAAGGTACACCGGGGAGCTGTTTTTT. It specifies CASSPSQGRYTGELFF.